This is a list of T cell receptor beta chains from one sample in a study of cytomegalovirus exposure and HLA in healthy donors. The assay was immunoSEQ multiplex PCR, and TCRdb's table has in-frame clones only and misses some. Counted here are around 180,000 clones, over 60% occurring once; the ten biggest clones make up 0.9% to 1.2%. The sequenced sample was PBMCs. The receptor source for this set is a woman between 35 and 50 years old in good health and CMV-seronegative. The CDR3 runs from the conserved cysteine through the conserved F or W. The D gene is left open where the match is weak. Size is stated for part of the rows, as once, few or many counts, or as a class when the clone is expanded.

TRBV5-4,TRBD1,-,TRBJ2-3,TGTGCCAGCAGCCCGAGACAGGGTGGGACAGATACGCAGTATTTT,CASSPRQGGTDTQYF
TRBV27,TRBD2,-,TRBJ2-3,TGTGCCAGCAGTTTATCGGCACTAGCGGGAGGGCGCACAGATACGCAGTATTTT,CASSLSALAGGRTDTQYF
TRBV5-4,TRBD2,-,TRBJ2-1,TGTGCCAGCAGCTTGAGAGTGTCTAGCGGCTACAATGAGCAGTTCTTC,CASSLRVSSGYNEQFF
TRBV5-6,-,once,TRBJ2-2,TGTGCCAGCAGCTCCACAGGTCCCGGGGAGCTGTTTTTT,CASSSTGPGELFF
TRBV7-8,-,-,TRBJ1-5,TGTGCCAGCAGCTTAGAACGCCCTCGAGGGTTCGGCAATCAGCCCCAGCATTTT,CASSLERPRGFGNQPQHF
TRBV27,-,-,TRBJ1-2,TGTGCCAGCAGTTTAAGGGAGACTAACTATGGCTACACCTTC,CASSLRETNYGYTF
TRBV27,-,-,TRBJ2-3,TGTGCCAGCAGCACCAGGGGGGCAGATACGCAGTATTTT,CASSTRGADTQYF
TRBV11-3,-,once,TRBJ2-2,TGTGCCAGCAGCCCACCGGGTGGGGAGCTGTTTTTT,CASSPPGGELFF
TRBV6-5,-,-,TRBJ1-2,TGTGCCAGCAGATATGGACAGACGAACTATGGCTACACCTTC,CASRYGQTNYGYTF
TRBV29-1,TRBD1,-,TRBJ1-1,TGCAGCGTTGGCACAGGGGTGAACACTGAAGCTTTCTTT,CSVGTGVNTEAFF
TRBV11-3,TRBD2,-,TRBJ2-1,TGTGCCAGCAGCTCGGGGACTAGCGGGGAAGGCGATGAGCAGTTCTTC,CASSSGTSGEGDEQFF
TRBV2,-,-,TRBJ2-2,TGTGCCAGCAGTATCCCGACAGTTACCGGGGAGCTGTTTTTT,CASSIPTVTGELFF
TRBV9,-,once,TRBJ2-7,TGTGCCAGCAGCGTAGGAGGGAGCTCCTACGAGCAGTACTTC,CASSVGGSSYEQYF
TRBV9,-,-,TRBJ1-2,TGTGCCAGCAGCGCCCTCTCCTATGGCTACACCTTC,CASSALSYGYTF
TRBV7-2,-,-,TRBJ2-1,TGTGCCAGCAGCTTTCAGGCATACAATGAGCAGTTCTTC,CASSFQAYNEQFF
TRBV7-8,-,-,TRBJ2-5,TGTGCCAGCAGCTTGGGGAGGATCGGCGCCCGGGCGATACAGACCCAGTACTTC,CASSLGRIGARAIQTQYF
TRBV6-5,TRBD1,once,TRBJ1-1,TGTGCCAGCAGTTACCCAGGGGGGAACACTGAAGCTTTCTTT,CASSYPGGNTEAFF
TRBV27,TRBD1,few,TRBJ1-2,TGTGCCAGCAGATCACAGGGGCGTGACTATGGCTACACCTTC,CASRSQGRDYGYTF
TRBV13,TRBD1,-,TRBJ1-4,TGTGCCAGCAGCTTAGCAGGGGGTCAAACGAATAATGAAAAACTGTTTTTT,CASSLAGGQTNNEKLFF
TRBV5-4,-,-,TRBJ1-1,TGTGCCAGCTCCCAAAAGACAGGGAACACTGAAGCTTTCTTT,CASSQKTGNTEAFF
TRBV12-5,-,-,TRBJ1-1,TGTGCTAGTGGTTTCTCCGAGGGGGTCGGGACTGAAGCTTTCTTT,CASGFSEGVGTEAFF
TRBV27,TRBD1,-,TRBJ2-1,TGTGCCAGCAGTTATGACAGGGTAGCAATGAATGAGCAGTTCTTC,CASSYDRVAMNEQFF
TRBV5-1,-,-,TRBJ2-5,TGCGCCAGCATGGCACAAGAGACCCAGTACTTC,CASMAQETQYF
TRBV5-4,-,-,TRBJ2-7,TGTGCCAGCAGCTCCAGCCCGGGGGCCTACGAGCAGTACTTC,CASSSSPGAYEQYF
TRBV2,-,once,TRBJ1-2,TGTGCCAGCGGGGAGGCTACCCGGGACTATGGCTACACCTTC,CASGEATRDYGYTF
TRBV4-3,TRBD2,-,TRBJ2-1,TGCGCCAGCAGCCAAGAAGCGGGACCCTACAATGAGCAGTTCTTC,CASSQEAGPYNEQFF
TRBV18,-,-,TRBJ1-2,TGTGCCAGCTCACCACGGCAGGCAAACTATGGCTACACCTTC,CASSPRQANYGYTF
TRBV10-3,-,-,TRBJ2-1,TGTGCCATCAGTGAGTCAGAGGGCGGAAACAATGAGCAGTTCTTC,CAISESEGGNNEQFF
TRBV7-9,TRBD2,few,TRBJ2-3,TGTGCCAGCAGCCTAGGACTAGCGGGTATCACAGATACGCAGTATTTT,CASSLGLAGITDTQYF
TRBV7-9,-,-,TRBJ1-2,TGTGCCAGCAGCCCGCAGGCCGGATTATATGGCTACACCTTC,CASSPQAGLYGYTF
TRBV7-9,TRBD1,-,TRBJ1-4,TGTGCCAGCAGCTCTACGACAGGGGGATTGGAAAAACTGTTTTTT,CASSSTTGGLEKLFF
TRBV18,-,-,TRBJ1-1,TGTGCCAGCTCACCACAGCTACAGGGAACTGAAGCTTTCTTT,CASSPQLQGTEAFF
TRBV5-4,TRBD2,once,TRBJ2-1,TGTGCCAGCAGCTCGGGGGGACTAGCGGGATACAATGAGCAGTTCTTC,CASSSGGLAGYNEQFF
TRBV9,TRBD2,-,TRBJ2-3,TGTGCCAGCAGCGCAGCGGGAGGGACCACAGATACGCAGTATTTT,CASSAAGGTTDTQYF
TRBV27,TRBD1,-,TRBJ1-2,TGTGCCAGCAGTTCGGGACAGGGAGACGGCTACACCTTC,CASSSGQGDGYTF
TRBV7-2,-,-,TRBJ2-1,TGTGCCAGCAGCTCGCTCAAGCGTATCGACAATGAGCAGTTCTTC,CASSSLKRIDNEQFF
TRBV5-4,-,-,TRBJ2-2,TGTGCCAGCAGCTTCGGAGTCGGGGCGAACACCGGGGAGCTGTTTTTT,CASSFGVGANTGELFF
TRBV19,TRBD1,-,TRBJ1-5,TGTGCCAGTACCCCCGCCGGGACAGTGAGCAATCAGCCCCAGCATTTT,CASTPAGTVSNQPQHF
TRBV11-2,-,few,TRBJ2-2,TGTGCCAGCAGTCGACAGAACACCGGGGAGCTGTTTTTT,CASSRQNTGELFF
TRBV7-8,-,-,TRBJ2-1,TGTGCCAGCAGCTTAATGAGGACAGACAATGAGCAGTTCTTC,CASSLMRTDNEQFF
TRBV30,-,-,TRBJ1-2,TGTGCCTGGAAGATACAGGAGGGGAGCTATGGCTACACCTTC,CAWKIQEGSYGYTF
TRBV5-1,-,-,TRBJ1-2,TGCGCCAGCAGCTTGGCCGCAGGGGCTAACTATGGCTACACCTTC,CASSLAAGANYGYTF
TRBV7-8,TRBD2,-,TRBJ2-2,TGTGCCAGCAAAGGGAGAAGCGGGACCCCGAACACCGGGGAGCTGTTTTTT,CASKGRSGTPNTGELFF
TRBV7-2,-,-,TRBJ2-1,TGTGCCAGCAGCTTAGGAGCGGGTGAGCAGTTCTTC,CASSLGAGEQFF
TRBV6-6,-,-,TRBJ1-5,TGTGCCAGCGCTCAGGCGTACAATCAGCCCCAGCATTTT,CASAQAYNQPQHF
TRBV2,-,-,TRBJ1-1,TGTGCCAGCAGACAAGGGACATTGAACACTGAAGCTTTCTTT,CASRQGTLNTEAFF
TRBV2,-,-,TRBJ1-4,TGTGCCAGCAGGATACAGGGTGGAAATGAAAAACTGTTTTTT,CASRIQGGNEKLFF
TRBV5-4,-,-,TRBJ2-7,TGTGCCAGCGGGGGGGCTCCTTCCTACGAGCAGTACTTC,CASGGAPSYEQYF
TRBV6-5,-,-,TRBJ2-1,TGTGCCAGCAGTCCCCTACCCCTCTACAATGAGCAGTTCTTC,CASSPLPLYNEQFF
TRBV9,TRBD2,-,TRBJ2-2,TGTGCCAGCAGCGTAACAGCGGGAGGAGGCGGGGAGCTGTTTTTT,CASSVTAGGGGELFF
TRBV30,TRBD2,few,TRBJ2-2,TGTGCCTGGAACAGACTAGCGGGAGCCGTCGGGGAGCTGTTTTTT,CAWNRLAGAVGELFF
TRBV7-2,TRBD2,-,TRBJ2-7,TGTGCCAGCAGCCCAGGACTAGCGGTAAACTACGAGCAGTACTTC,CASSPGLAVNYEQYF
TRBV5-4,TRBD2,once,TRBJ2-5,TGTGCCAGCAGCTTGGGACTAGCGGGAGATGAGACCCAGTACTTC,CASSLGLAGDETQYF
TRBV11-2,-,-,TRBJ1-2,TGTGCCACGGGGGGAGCTTTTGGCTACACCTTC,CATGGAFGYTF
TRBV7-2,-,-,TRBJ2-1,TGTGCCAGCAGCCCAACTAGACCCCCCTACAATGAGCAGTTCTTC,CASSPTRPPYNEQFF
TRBV5-1,-,-,TRBJ2-1,TGCGCCAGCAGCTTGAACTTAGCTGGCTCCTACAATGAGCAGTTCTTC,CASSLNLAGSYNEQFF
TRBV11-2,-,few,TRBJ2-2,TGTGCCAGCAGCTCCAGACCTAGGACAGTCGGGGAGCTGTTTTTT,CASSSRPRTVGELFF
TRBV6-5,-,-,TRBJ1-5,TGTGCCAGCAGTCTTAACCGGGGGAAGCCCCAGCATTTT,CASSLNRGKPQHF
TRBV19,-,-,TRBJ1-1,TGTGCCAGTAGCCCCCTAGGACAGCTGAACACTGAAGCTTTCTTT,CASSPLGQLNTEAFF